This TCR beta chain came from a study of shared T cell receptors in the human thymus. Only in-frame clones appear in the TCRdb table, and some are missing; sequencing was by immunoSEQ multiplex PCR. The sample gives 700,000 or so clones, over 75% of which show up once; about 0.0098% is in the top ten. This CDR3 is 16 amino acids long. CDR1 and CDR2 (germline): LGHNA, YSLEER. V lost 4 bases and J lost 2; bases outside the gene matches: 8. This sample also belongs to another study, concerning human thymus T cells. This second study says: Corrective cardiac operations yielded the resected thymus tissue. V and J genes seemed to be used with bias in thymic and blood repertoires. Unrelated people showed highly overlapping thymic repertoires, related research reported.

The sample was thymocytes. This TCR was recovered from a girl in the first two years of life with a congenital heart defect. This sequence joins TRBV4-3 and TRBJ2-3; TRBD2 matches 8 bases. CDR3 bases: TGCGCCAGCAGCCCAGCGGGGGAGTCCTCCACAGATACGCAGTATTTT. Residues: CASSPAGESSTDTQYF.